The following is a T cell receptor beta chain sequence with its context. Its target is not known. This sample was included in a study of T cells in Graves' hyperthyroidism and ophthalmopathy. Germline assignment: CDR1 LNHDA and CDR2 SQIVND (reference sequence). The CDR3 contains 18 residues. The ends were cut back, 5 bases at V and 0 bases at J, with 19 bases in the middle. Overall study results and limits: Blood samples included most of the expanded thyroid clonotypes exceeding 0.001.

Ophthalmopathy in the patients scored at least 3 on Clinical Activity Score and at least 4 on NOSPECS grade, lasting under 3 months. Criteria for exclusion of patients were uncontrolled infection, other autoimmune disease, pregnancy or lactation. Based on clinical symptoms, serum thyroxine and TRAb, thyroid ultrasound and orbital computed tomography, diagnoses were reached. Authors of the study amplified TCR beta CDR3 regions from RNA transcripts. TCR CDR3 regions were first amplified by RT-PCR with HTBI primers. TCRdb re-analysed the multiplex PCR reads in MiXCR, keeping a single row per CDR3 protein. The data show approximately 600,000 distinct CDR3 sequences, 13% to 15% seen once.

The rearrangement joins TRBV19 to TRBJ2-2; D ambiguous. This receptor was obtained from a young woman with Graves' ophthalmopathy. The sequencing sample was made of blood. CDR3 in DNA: TGTGCCAGTAGTCCAAGGACCGATAGAACGTCGAACACCGGGGAGCTGTTTTTT. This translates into CASSPRTDRTSNTGELFF.